Shown below are 5 T cell receptor beta chains from a single sample sequenced in a study of blood T cell repertoires in COVID-19. Produced via immunoSEQ multiplex PCR; TCRdb's table is partial and in-frame only. The data contain 200,000 to 300,000 clones, about 90% of them singletons. Material for sequencing was peripheral blood. The receptors stem from a woman between 40 and 50 years old who had recovered from COVID-19.

The rearrangement joins TRBV6-5 to TRBJ2-7; D uncertain. The germline V gene has CDR1 MNHEY and CDR2 SVGAGI. The CDR3 runs 11 residues. Trimming removed 6 bases at V and 3 bases at J, with 6 bases between. CDR3: CASSSYYEQYF. The CDR3 DNA reads TGTGCCAGCAGCTCTTACTACGAGCAGTACTTC.

The rearrangement joins TRBV5-5 to TRBJ1-2, with TRBD1 as a possible D gene (6 bases). Germline CDR1 reads SGHKS; CDR2 reads YYEKEE (reference sequence). V gave up 0 bases and J gave up 0 bases, with 9 bases separating them. CDR3 length equals 15 residues. As DNA, the CDR3 is TGTGCCAGCAGCTTGGCGGGGGGCCCTAACTATGGCTACACCTTC. This encodes CASSLAGGPNYGYTF.

The rearrangement joins TRBV5-6 to TRBJ2-1, with 9 positions matching TRBD1. Germline CDR1 is SGHDT and CDR2 is YYEEEE. The CDR3 has 15 amino acids. V was pared by 4 bases and J by 8 bases, with 10 bases of the junction left unmatched. CDR3 nucleotide sequence: TGTGCCAGCAGCCCCCCCCGGGACAGGGTTCATGAGCAGTTCTTC. Translated, it gives CASSPPRDRVHEQFF.

The rearrangement uses TRBV15 and TRBJ2-7, with 9 positions matching TRBD1. There are 14 residues in the CDR3. Germline trimming cut 11 bases from V and 2 bases from J; bases unmatched to any gene: 10. Germline V gene sequence: CDR1 LNHNV, CDR2 YYDKDF (reference sequence). The CDR3 region has the DNA TGTGCCTCTTCCCCCGGGACAGGGCCCTACGAGCAGTACTTC. As protein: CASSPGTGPYEQYF.

This clone was recorded a few times. The chain recombines TRBV19 with TRBJ1-6, with TRBD1 matching 9 bases. In germline, CDR1 is LNHDA, CDR2 SQIVND (reference sequence). V trimming: 3 bases; J trimming: 14 bases; junction bases outside the gene matches: 14. CDR3 length: 16 residues. CDR3 residues: CASSILTGTGYISLHF. The CDR3 nucleotides are TGTGCCAGTAGTATCCTGACCGGGACAGGGTACATATCCCTCCACTTT.